This TCR beta chain was found in a study of T-cell reconstitution after alpha-beta-depleted transplantation in children. Unique molecular identifiers were built into the TCRbeta library. TCRdb passed the PCR reads through MiXCR, listing each CDR3 protein once. Of more than 500,000 distinct CDR3 sequences in the sample, roughly 11% are singletons; the top ten hold 14%. The sequences come from PBMCs, mostly from graft donor cells, collected 180 days after TCRalphabeta/CD19-depleted stem cell transplant. This TCR was sampled from a female patient aged 2 to 10 who had a stem cell transplant for aplastic anemia, so the T cells may come from the graft donor.

The CDR3 DNA reads as TGTGCCAGCAGCAAAAGGACTCATGGCGCCGGGGAGCTGTTTTTT. Encoded protein: CASSKRTHGAGELFF. The chain couples TRBV21-1 to TRBJ2-2; no DNA check was done on the table's D call, TRBD2. TRBV21-1 is a pseudogene segment. This CDR3 region has 15 residues.